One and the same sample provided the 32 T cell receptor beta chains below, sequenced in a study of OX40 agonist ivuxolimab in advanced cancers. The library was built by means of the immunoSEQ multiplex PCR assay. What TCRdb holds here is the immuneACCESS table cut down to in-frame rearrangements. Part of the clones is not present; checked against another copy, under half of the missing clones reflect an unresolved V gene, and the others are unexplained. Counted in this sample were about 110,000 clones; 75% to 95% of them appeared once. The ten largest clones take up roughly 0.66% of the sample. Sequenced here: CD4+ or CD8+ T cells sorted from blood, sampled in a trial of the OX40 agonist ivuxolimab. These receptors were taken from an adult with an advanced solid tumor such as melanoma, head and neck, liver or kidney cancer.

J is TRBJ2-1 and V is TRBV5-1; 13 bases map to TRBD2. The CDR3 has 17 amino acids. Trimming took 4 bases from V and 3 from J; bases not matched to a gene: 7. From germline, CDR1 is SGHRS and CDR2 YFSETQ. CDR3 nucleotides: TGCGCCAGCAGCAAGGGACTAGCGGGGTTAATCTACAATGAGCAGTTCTTC. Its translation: CASSKGLAGLIYNEQFF.

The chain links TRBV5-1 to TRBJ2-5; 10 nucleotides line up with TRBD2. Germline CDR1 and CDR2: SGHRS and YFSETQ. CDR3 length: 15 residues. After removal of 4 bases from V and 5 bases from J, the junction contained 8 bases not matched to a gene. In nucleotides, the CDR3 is TGCGCCAGCAGCCGTGGAGCGGGGGGGGCGGAGACCCAGTACTTC. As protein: CASSRGAGGAETQYF.

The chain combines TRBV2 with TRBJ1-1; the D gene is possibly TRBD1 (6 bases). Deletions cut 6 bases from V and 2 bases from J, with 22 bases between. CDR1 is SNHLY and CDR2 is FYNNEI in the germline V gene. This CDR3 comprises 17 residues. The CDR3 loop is CASRLPIGQSLNTEAFF. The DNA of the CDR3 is TGTGCCAGCAGACTACCTATTGGACAGAGTTTAAACACTGAAGCTTTCTTT.

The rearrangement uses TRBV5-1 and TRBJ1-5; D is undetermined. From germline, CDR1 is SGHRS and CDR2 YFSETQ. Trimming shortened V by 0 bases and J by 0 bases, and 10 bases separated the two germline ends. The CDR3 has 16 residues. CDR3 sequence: CASSLGIQNSNQPQHF. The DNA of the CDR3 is TGCGCCAGCAGCTTGGGGATTCAGAATAGCAATCAGCCCCAGCATTTT.

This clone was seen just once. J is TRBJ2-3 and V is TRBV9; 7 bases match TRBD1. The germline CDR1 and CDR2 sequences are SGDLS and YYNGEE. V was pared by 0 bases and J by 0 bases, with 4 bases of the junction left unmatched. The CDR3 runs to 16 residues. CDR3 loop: CASSVGGGESTDTQYF. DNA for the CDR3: TGTGCCAGCAGCGTAGGAGGGGGCGAAAGCACAGATACGCAGTATTTT.

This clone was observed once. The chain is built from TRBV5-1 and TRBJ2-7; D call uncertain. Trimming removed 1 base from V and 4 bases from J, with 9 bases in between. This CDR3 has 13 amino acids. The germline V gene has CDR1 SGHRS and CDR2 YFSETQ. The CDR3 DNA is TGCGCCAGCAGCTTGAATTACCCGTACGAGCAGTACTTC. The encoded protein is CASSLNYPYEQYF.

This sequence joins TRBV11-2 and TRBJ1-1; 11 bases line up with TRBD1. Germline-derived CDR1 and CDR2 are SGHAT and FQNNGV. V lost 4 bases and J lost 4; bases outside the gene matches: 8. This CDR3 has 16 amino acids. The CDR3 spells CASSSGQGARTTEAFF. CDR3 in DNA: TGTGCCAGCAGCTCAGGACAGGGGGCACGGACCACTGAAGCTTTCTTT.

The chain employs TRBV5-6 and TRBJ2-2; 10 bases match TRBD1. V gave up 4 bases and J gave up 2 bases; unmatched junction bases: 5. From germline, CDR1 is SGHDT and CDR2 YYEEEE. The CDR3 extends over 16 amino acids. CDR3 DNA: TGTGCCAGCAGCCTCCGGGACAGGGGAAACACCGGGGAGCTGTTTTTT. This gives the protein CASSLRDRGNTGELFF.

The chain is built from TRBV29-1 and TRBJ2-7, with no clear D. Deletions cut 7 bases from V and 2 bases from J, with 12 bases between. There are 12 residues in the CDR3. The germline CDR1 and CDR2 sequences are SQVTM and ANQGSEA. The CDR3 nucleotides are TGCAGCGGGCAGACCGGCCCCTACGAGCAGTACTTC. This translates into CSGQTGPYEQYF.

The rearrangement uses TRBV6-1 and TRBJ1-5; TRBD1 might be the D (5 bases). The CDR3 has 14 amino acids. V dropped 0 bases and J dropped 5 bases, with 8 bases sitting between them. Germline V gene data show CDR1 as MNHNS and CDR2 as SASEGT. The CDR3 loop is CASSEAQGHQPQHF. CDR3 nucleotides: TGTGCCAGCAGTGAAGCGCAGGGCCATCAGCCCCAGCATTTT.

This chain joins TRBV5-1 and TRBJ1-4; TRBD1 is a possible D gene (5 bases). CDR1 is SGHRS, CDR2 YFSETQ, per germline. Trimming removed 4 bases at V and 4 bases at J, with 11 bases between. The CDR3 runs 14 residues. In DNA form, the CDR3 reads TGCGCCAGCAGCCCCCTGGGGGTTAATGAAAAACTGTTTTTT. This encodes CASSPLGVNEKLFF.

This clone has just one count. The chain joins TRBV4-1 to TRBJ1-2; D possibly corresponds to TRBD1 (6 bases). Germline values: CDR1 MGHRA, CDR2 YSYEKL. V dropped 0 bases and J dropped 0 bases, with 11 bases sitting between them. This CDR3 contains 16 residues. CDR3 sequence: CASSQEGGRANYGYTF. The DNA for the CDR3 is TGCGCCAGCAGCCAAGAGGGGGGCAGAGCTAACTATGGCTACACCTTC.

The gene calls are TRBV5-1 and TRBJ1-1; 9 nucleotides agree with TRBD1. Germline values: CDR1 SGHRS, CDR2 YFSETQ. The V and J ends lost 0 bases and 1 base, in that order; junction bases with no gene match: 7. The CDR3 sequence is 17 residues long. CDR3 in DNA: TGCGCCAGCAGCTTGGTGGCTACAGGGGGCGGGAACACTGAAGCTTTCTTT. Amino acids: CASSLVATGGGNTEAFF.

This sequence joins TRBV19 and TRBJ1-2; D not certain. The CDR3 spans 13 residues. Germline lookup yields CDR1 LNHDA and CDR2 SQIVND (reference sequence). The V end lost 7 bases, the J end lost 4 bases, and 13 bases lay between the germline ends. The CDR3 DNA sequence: TGTGCCAGTAACCCCGGAATTTCCTATGGCTACACCTTC. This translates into CASNPGISYGYTF.

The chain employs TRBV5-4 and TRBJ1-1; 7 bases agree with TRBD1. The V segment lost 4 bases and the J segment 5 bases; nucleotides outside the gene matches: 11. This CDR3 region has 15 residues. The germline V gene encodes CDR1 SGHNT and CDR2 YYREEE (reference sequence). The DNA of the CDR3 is TGTGCCAGCAGCCAAGGACAGGAGGGGAGAACTGAAGCTTTCTTT. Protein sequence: CASSQGQEGRTEAFF. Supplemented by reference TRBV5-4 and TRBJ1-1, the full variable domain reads ETGVTQSPTHLIKTRGQQVTLRCSSQSGHNTVSWYQQALGQGPQFIFQYYREEENGRGNFPPRFSGLQFPNYSSELNVNALELDDSALYLCASSQGQEGRTEAFFGQGTRLTVV.

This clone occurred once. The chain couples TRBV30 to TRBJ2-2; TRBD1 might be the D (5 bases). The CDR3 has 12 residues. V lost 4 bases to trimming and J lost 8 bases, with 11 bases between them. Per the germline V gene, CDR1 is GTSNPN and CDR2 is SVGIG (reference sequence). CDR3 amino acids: CAWMKTVGELFF. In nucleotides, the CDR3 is TGTGCCTGGATGAAGACAGTGGGGGAGCTGTTTTTT.

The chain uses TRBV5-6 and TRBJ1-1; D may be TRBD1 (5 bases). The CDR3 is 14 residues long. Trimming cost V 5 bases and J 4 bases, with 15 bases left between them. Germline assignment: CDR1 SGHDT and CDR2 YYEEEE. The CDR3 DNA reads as TGTGCCAGCAGGGGAGAGGGGAAGGGCACTGAAGCTTTCTTT. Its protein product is CASRGEGKGTEAFF.

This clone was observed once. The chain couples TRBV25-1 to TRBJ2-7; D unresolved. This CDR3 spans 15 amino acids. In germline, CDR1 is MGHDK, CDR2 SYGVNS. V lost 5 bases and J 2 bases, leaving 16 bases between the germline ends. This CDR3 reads CASSLPGTFAYEQYF. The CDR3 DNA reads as TGTGCCAGCAGTCTACCTGGCACCTTCGCCTACGAGCAGTACTTC.

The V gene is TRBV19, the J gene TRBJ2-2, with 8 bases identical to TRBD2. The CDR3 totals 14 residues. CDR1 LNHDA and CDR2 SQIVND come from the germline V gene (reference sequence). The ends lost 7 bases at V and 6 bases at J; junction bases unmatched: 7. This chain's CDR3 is CASMAGGDAGELFF. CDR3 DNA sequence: TGTGCCAGTATGGCGGGGGGTGATGCCGGGGAGCTGTTTTTT.

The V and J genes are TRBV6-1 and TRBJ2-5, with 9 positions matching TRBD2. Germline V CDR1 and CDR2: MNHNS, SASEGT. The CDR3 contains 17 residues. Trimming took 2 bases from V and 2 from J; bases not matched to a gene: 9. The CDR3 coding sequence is TGTGCCAGCAGTGAAAGGATTAGCGGGAGCTCACAAGAGACCCAGTACTTC. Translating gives CASSERISGSSQETQYF.

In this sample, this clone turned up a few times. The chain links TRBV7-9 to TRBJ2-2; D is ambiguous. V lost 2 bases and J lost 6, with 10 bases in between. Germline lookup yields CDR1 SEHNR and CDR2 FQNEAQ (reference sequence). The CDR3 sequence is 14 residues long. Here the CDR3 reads CASSLTESAGELFF. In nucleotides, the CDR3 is TGTGCCAGCAGCTTAACGGAGAGTGCCGGGGAGCTGTTTTTT.

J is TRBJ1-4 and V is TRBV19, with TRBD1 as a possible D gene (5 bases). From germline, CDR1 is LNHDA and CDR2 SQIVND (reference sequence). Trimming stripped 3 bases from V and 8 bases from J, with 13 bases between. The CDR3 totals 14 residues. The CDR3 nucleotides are TGTGCCAGTAGTATTAGGAGGGGCGCGGAAAAACTGTTTTTT. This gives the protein CASSIRRGAEKLFF.

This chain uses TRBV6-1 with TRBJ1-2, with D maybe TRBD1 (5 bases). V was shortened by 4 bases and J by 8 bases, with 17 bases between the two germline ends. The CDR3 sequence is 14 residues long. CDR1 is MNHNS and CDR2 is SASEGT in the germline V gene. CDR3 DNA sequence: TGTGCCAGCAGTGGGGCAGGGATAAAGCTGGGCTACACCTTC. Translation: CASSGAGIKLGYTF.

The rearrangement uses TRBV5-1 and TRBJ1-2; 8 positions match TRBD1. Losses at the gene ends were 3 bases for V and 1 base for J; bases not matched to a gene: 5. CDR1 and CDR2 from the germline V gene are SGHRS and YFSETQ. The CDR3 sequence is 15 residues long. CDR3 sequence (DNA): TGCGCCAGCAGCTACGGACAGGGCTATAACTATGGCTACACCTTC. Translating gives CASSYGQGYNYGYTF.

CDR3 region: CASSQEARSGASTDTQYF. The DNA of the CDR3 is TGCGCCAGCAGCCAAGAAGCTAGGAGCGGGGCTAGCACAGATACGCAGTATTTT. The chain carries TRBV4-1 and TRBJ2-3; 7 positions agree with TRBD2. J lost 0 bases, V lost 0 bases, and 9 bases had no gene match. This CDR3 has 18 residues. The germline CDR1 and CDR2 sequences are MGHRA and YSYEKL.

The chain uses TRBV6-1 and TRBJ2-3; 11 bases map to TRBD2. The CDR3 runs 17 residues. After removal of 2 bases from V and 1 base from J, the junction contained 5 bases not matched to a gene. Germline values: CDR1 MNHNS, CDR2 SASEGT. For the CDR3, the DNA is TGTGCCAGCAGTGAATCGCTAGCGGGGGGCGGCACAGATACGCAGTATTTT. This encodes CASSESLAGGGTDTQYF.

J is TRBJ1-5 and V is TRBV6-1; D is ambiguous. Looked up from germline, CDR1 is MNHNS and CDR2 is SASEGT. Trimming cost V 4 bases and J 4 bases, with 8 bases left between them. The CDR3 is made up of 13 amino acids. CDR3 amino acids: CASSGRVNQPQHF. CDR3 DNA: TGTGCCAGCAGTGGGCGGGTAAATCAGCCCCAGCATTTT.

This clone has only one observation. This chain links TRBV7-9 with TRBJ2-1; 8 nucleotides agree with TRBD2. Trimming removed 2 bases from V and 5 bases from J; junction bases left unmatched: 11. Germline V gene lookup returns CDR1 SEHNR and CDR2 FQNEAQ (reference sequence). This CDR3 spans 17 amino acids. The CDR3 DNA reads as TGTGCCAGCAGCTTAAGAGCCTTGCTAGCGGGTAACAATGAGCAGTTCTTC. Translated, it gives CASSLRALLAGNNEQFF.

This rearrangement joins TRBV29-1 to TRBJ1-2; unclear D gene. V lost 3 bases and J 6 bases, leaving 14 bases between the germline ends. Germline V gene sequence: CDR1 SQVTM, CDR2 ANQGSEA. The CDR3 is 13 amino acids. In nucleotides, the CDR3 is TGCAGCGTTGATAACTTTAGGGCGGATGGCTACACCTTC. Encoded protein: CSVDNFRADGYTF.

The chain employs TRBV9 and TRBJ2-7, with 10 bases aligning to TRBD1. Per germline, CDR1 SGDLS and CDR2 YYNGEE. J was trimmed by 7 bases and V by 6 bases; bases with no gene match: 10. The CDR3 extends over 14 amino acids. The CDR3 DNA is TGTGCCAGCAACGGCGGGACAGGGGCAAGGGAGCAGTACTTC. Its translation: CASNGGTGAREQYF.

The CDR3 is CASSLVVGVNTGELFF. CDR3 bases: TGTGCCAGCAGCTTAGTCGTGGGAGTGAACACCGGGGAGCTGTTTTTT. The V call is TRBV11-3, the J call TRBJ2-2; a weak D match, TRBD2 (5 bases). V shed 1 base and J shed 1 base, with 10 bases lying between them. The CDR3 is 16 amino acids. Germline CDR1 SGHNT, CDR2 YENEEA.

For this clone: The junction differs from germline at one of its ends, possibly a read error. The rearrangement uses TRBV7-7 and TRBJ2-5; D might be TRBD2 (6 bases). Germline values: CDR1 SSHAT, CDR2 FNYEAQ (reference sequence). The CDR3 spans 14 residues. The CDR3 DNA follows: TGTGCTAGCAGCTTACGCGGGACCCAAGAGACCCAGTACTTC. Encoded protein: CASSLRGTQETQYF.